The rows below give T cell receptor beta chains drawn from one sample of a study of blood T cell repertoires in COVID-19. Clones were read by immunoSEQ multiplex PCR, and TCRdb kept only the in-frame ones, dropping some. The table has 130,000 to 150,000 clones, 85% seen once. The specimen sequenced was peripheral blood. Receptors were obtained from a woman in her forties with active or convalescent COVID-19. Both conserved end residues are part of each CDR3. Fields, in order: clone size, J gene, D gene, V gene, CDR3 DNA, CDR3 protein. A D gene is named only where the DNA matches it firmly. Expanded clones are given a class, and other clones once, few, many or no size at all.

size: -
J: TRBJ2-7
D: TRBD2
V: TRBV29-1
DNA: TGCAGCGTTGAGATTAGCGGGACGACCTACGAGCAGTACTTC
CDR3: CSVEISGTTYEQYF

size: -
J: TRBJ1-2
D: -
V: TRBV4-3
DNA: TGCGCCAGCAGCCAAGACAGGGGTAGCTATGGCTACACCTTC
CDR3: CASSQDRGSYGYTF

size: -
J: TRBJ1-5
D: -
V: TRBV6-5
DNA: TGTGCCAGCAGTTACTCGAGCGGGGTTGGACAGCCCCAGCATTTT
CDR3: CASSYSSGVGQPQHF

size: -
J: TRBJ2-1
D: TRBD1
V: TRBV28
DNA: TGTGCCAGCAGCCATACAGGGGGCGCGTTCTTC
CDR3: CASSHTGGAFF

size: -
J: TRBJ2-4
D: TRBD1
V: TRBV7-2
DNA: TGTGCCAGCACCAGGACAGGGGGGGCCAAAAACATTCAGTACTTC
CDR3: CASTRTGGAKNIQYF

size: -
J: TRBJ2-1
D: -
V: TRBV9
DNA: TGTGCCAGCAGCGTAGGCCAGGGTCTAACTAATGAGCAGTTCTTC
CDR3: CASSVGQGLTNEQFF

size: -
J: TRBJ1-1
D: -
V: TRBV19
DNA: TGTGCCAGTAGTATGCAACAGGTCTCAAGTGTTGCCGCTTTCTTT
CDR3: CASSMQQVSSVAAFF

size: -
J: TRBJ1-5
D: TRBD1
V: TRBV28
DNA: TGTGCCAGCAGTTTAGGTGACAGGGGGCGAGGCAATCAGCCCCAGCATTTT
CDR3: CASSLGDRGRGNQPQHF

size: -
J: TRBJ2-7
D: TRBD1
V: TRBV6-5
DNA: TGTGCCAGCAGATCCGGGACAGGGGGCTACGAGCAGTACTTC
CDR3: CASRSGTGGYEQYF

size: -
J: TRBJ1-1
D: -
V: TRBV6-5
DNA: TGTGCCAGCAGTTTACGGTCGAACACTGAAGCTTTCTTT
CDR3: CASSLRSNTEAFF

size: -
J: TRBJ2-1
D: -
V: TRBV7-2
DNA: TGTGCCAGCCGACGGGACATTCCCCCCAATGAGCAGTTCTTC
CDR3: CASRRDIPPNEQFF

size: -
J: TRBJ2-1
D: -
V: TRBV25-1
DNA: TGTGCCAGCTCGACGTTTACCTGGGAGAATGAGCAGTTCTTC
CDR3: CASSTFTWENEQFF

size: -
J: TRBJ1-4
D: TRBD1
V: TRBV18
DNA: TGTGCCAGCTCACCACCTCAGGGGGCAAAACTGTTTTTT
CDR3: CASSPPQGAKLFF

size: -
J: TRBJ1-4
D: -
V: TRBV27
DNA: TGTGCCAGCAGTTTCGGACAAGCGGGAGAAAAACTGTTTTTT
CDR3: CASSFGQAGEKLFF

size: few
J: TRBJ2-1
D: -
V: TRBV2
DNA: TGTGCCAGCAGTGTAGGCAGGATCTACAATGAGCAGTTCTTC
CDR3: CASSVGRIYNEQFF

size: -
J: TRBJ2-1
D: -
V: TRBV21-1
DNA: TGTGCCAGCAGCAAAGGAAGGGGTAAGGGCAATGAGCAGTTCTTC
CDR3: CASSKGRGKGNEQFF

size: -
J: TRBJ2-3
D: TRBD2
V: TRBV5-6
DNA: TGTGCCAGCAGGGTACAACTAGCGGATACGCAGTATTTT
CDR3: CASRVQLADTQYF

size: -
J: TRBJ2-2
D: TRBD1
V: TRBV5-1
DNA: TGCGCCAGCAGCCCGGGACAGATGTGGGACACCGGGGAGCTGTTTTTT
CDR3: CASSPGQMWDTGELFF

size: -
J: TRBJ1-5
D: -
V: TRBV19
DNA: TGTGCCAGTAGTATAGATCGTGGCGGGGGAAGCAATCAGCCCCAGCATTTT
CDR3: CASSIDRGGGSNQPQHF

size: -
J: TRBJ2-4
D: TRBD1
V: TRBV19
DNA: TGTGCCAGTAGTAGACAGGGAATAACGAACATTCAGTACTTC
CDR3: CASSRQGITNIQYF